Presented here are 9 T cell receptor beta chains from one specimen sequenced in a study of blood T cells in healthy people across ages. Primers used in a second PCR of about 6 to 11 cycles were a sample-barcoded 5' primer and a J-beta primer mix. TCRdb fed the 5' RACE reads into MiXCR, producing one record per CDR3 protein. Of about a million distinct CDR3 sequences in the sample, 35% to 40% were seen once. Sequenced sample: blood. These receptors all come from a man aged 18 to 29 in good health.

The V call is TRBV4-2, the J call TRBJ1-4, with 9 bases aligning to TRBD1. The V segment lost 3 bases and the J segment 7 bases; nucleotides outside the gene matches: 9. The CDR3 has 16 residues. Germline CDR1 LGHNA, CDR2 YNFKEQ. CDR3 region: CASSHQTQGAGEKLFF. The CDR3 DNA reads as TGTGCCAGCAGCCACCAGACACAGGGGGCGGGTGAAAAACTGTTTTTT.

Only a few counts were recorded for this clonotype. One end of the junction does not line up with germline, which may come from a read error. The chain couples TRBV20-1 to TRBJ2-1; TRBD2 is a possible D gene (5 bases). The J call is doubtful: the DNA matches TRBJ2-7 better. CDR1 is DFQATT, CDR2 SNEGSKA, per germline (reference sequence). The CDR3 contains 16 residues. CDR3 region: CSAREDFSSSYNEQYF. CDR3 nucleotide sequence: TGCAGTGCCAGAGAGGACTTCTCGAGCTCCTACAATGAGCAGTACTTC.

This chain links TRBV6-2 or TRBV6-3 with TRBJ1-5, with D unresolved. The CDR3 is 13 residues long. Trimming removed 5 bases at V and 7 bases at J, with 12 bases between. Germline loops: CDR1 MNHEY, CDR2 SVGEGT. CDR3 nucleotides: TGTGCCAGCAGTCTTCGGGCTTGGCAGCCCCAGCATTTT. It yields the protein CASSLRAWQPQHF.

The chain employs TRBV10-3 and TRBJ1-1; 8 positions agree with TRBD1. Trimming took 10 bases from V and 5 from J; bases not matched to a gene: 9. Looked up from germline, CDR1 is ENHRY and CDR2 is SYGVKD. This CDR3 has 13 residues. CDR3: CATRDRSGTEAFF. CDR3 sequence (DNA): TGTGCCACCCGGGACAGGTCCGGGACTGAAGCTTTCTTT.

Remarks on this clonotype: One base away lies a much larger clone, so this may be a sequencing read error. V is TRBV24-1 and J is TRBJ2-1, with 8 bases aligning to TRBD1. The CDR3 totals 15 residues. CDR1 and CDR2 from the germline V gene are KGHDR and SFDVKD. V trimming: 1 base; J trimming: 10 bases; junction bases outside the gene matches: 8. The CDR3 nucleotides are TGTGCCACCAGTGATTTCCGGGACAGGTCCTACGAGCAGTTCTTC. Translated, it gives CATSDFRDRSYEQFF.

This clonotype was counted between two and nine times. The chain carries TRBV9 and TRBJ2-3; 8 nucleotides line up with TRBD2. The CDR3 runs to 17 residues. From germline, CDR1 is SGDLS and CDR2 YYNGEE. Trimming cost V 2 bases and J 0 bases; bases outside gene matches: 8. CDR3 region: CASSVSFAGGSTDTQYF. CDR3 nucleotide sequence: TGTGCCAGCAGCGTTTCCTTCGCGGGGGGAAGCACAGATACGCAGTATTTT.

There are a few counts of this clonotype. The J gene is TRBJ1-2, the V gene TRBV11-1, with 9 bases that match TRBD1. The CDR3 extends over 13 amino acids. The junction had 5 bases not matched to a gene; V was cut back by 5 bases and J by 7 bases. CDR1 and CDR2 (germline): SGHAT, FQDESV (reference sequence). The DNA for the CDR3 is TGTGCCAGCAGCCCGGGACAGGGATGTGGCTACACCTTC. This translates into CASSPGQGCGYTF. Filled out from reference TRBV11-1 and TRBJ1-2, the complete variable domain reads EAEVAQSPRYKITEKSQAVAFWCDPISGHATLYWYRQILGQGPELLVQFQDESVVDDSQLPKDRFSAERLKGVDSTLKIQPAELGDSAMYLCASSPGQGCGYTFGSGTRLTVV.

CDR3 sequence reads: CAIKGSYNEQFF. The CDR3 DNA sequence: TGTGCCATTAAGGGGTCCTACAATGAGCAGTTCTTC. The chain uses TRBV28 and TRBJ2-1; weak D call: TRBD1 (5 bases). The germline V gene encodes CDR1 MDHEN and CDR2 SYDVKM. With 10 bases removed from V and 1 base from J, the gap between germline ends came to 8 bases. CDR3 length equals 12 residues. Drawing the rest from reference TRBV28 and TRBJ2-1, the complete variable domain is DVKVTQSSRYLVKRTGEKVFLECVQDMDHENMFWYRQDPGLGLRLIYFSYDVKMKEKGDIPEGYSVSREKKERFSLILESASTNQTSMYLCAIKGSYNEQFFGPGTRLTVL.

The chain couples TRBV2 to TRBJ2-1; TRBD1 aligns across 8 bases. The CDR3 contains 15 residues. Germline CDR1 is SNHLY and CDR2 is FYNNEI. V gave up 6 bases and J gave up 2 bases; unmatched junction bases: 6. CDR3 protein: CASSVAGGAYNEQFF. The DNA of the CDR3 is TGTGCCAGCAGCGTCGCAGGGGGCGCCTACAATGAGCAGTTCTTC.